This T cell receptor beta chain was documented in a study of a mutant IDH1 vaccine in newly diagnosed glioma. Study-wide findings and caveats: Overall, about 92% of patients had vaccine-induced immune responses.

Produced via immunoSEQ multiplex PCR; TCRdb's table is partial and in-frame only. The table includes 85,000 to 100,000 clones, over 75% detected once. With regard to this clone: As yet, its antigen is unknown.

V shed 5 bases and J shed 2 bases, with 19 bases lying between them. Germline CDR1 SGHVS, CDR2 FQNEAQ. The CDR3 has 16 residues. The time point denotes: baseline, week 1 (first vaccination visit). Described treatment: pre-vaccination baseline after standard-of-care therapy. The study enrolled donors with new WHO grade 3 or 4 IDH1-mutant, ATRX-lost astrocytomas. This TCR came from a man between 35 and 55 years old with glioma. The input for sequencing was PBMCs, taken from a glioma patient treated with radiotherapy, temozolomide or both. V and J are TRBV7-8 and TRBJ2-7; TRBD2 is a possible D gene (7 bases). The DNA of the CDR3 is TGTGCCAGCAGCGGGGGGGGCGCAGGGGAACCCTACGAGCAGTACTTC. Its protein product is CASSGGGAGEPYEQYF.